A selection of T cell receptor beta chains follows, all from one sample in a study of blood T cell repertoires in COVID-19. The assay was immunoSEQ multiplex PCR, and TCRdb's table has in-frame clones only and misses some. Of approximately 25,000 clones in the sample, about nine tenths were seen once. Material for sequencing was peripheral blood. The receptors shown here come from a woman of 80 years or more with active or convalescent COVID-19. Each CDR3 is given with its conserved first and last residue. A D gene is named only where the DNA matches it firmly. Clone size is stated in some rows and not others, as once, few, many or a class when expanded.

V: TRBV19; size: -; length: 17; D: TRBD1; J: TRBJ1-5; CDR3: CASSIRFVGTGNQPQHF; DNA: TGTGCCAGTAGTATCCGTTTCGTCGGGACAGGGAATCAGCCCCAGCATTTT
V: TRBV9; size: -; length: 14; D: -; J: TRBJ2-7; CDR3: CASSPAGQRYEQYF; DNA: TGTGCCAGCAGCCCCGCGGGACAGCGCTACGAGCAGTACTTC
V: TRBV6-5; size: -; length: 14; D: -; J: TRBJ2-5; CDR3: CASSHTQGQETQYF; DNA: TGTGCCAGCAGTCACACACAGGGTCAAGAGACCCAGTACTTC
V: TRBV11-2; size: few; length: 17; D: -; J: TRBJ2-2; CDR3: CASSLVLIGLLTGELFF; DNA: TGTGCCAGCAGCTTAGTTCTTATTGGGCTCCTCACCGGGGAGCTGTTTTTT
V: TRBV10-3; size: -; length: 12; D: -; J: TRBJ2-7; CDR3: CAISKQGYEQYF; DNA: TGTGCCATCAGTAAACAGGGCTACGAGCAGTACTTC
V: TRBV28; size: -; length: 15; D: -; J: TRBJ1-4; CDR3: CASSLLVQSGEKLFF; DNA: TGTGCCAGCAGTTTATTGGTACAGTCGGGGGAAAAACTGTTTTTT
V: TRBV6-5; size: -; length: 16; D: -; J: TRBJ2-1; CDR3: CASSWGPGRTSNEQFF; DNA: TGTGCCAGCAGTTGGGGGCCGGGCCGCACCTCGAATGAGCAGTTCTTC
V: TRBV5-4; size: -; length: 15; D: TRBD2; J: TRBJ2-7; CDR3: CASSLGTSGGYEQYF; DNA: TGTGCCAGCAGCTTGGGTACTAGCGGGGGGTACGAGCAGTACTTC
V: TRBV4-2; size: -; length: 15; D: -; J: TRBJ1-5; CDR3: CASSQDGGPEAPQHF; DNA: TGTGCCAGCAGCCAAGATGGAGGACCCGAGGCGCCCCAGCATTTT
V: TRBV20-1; size: -; length: 14; D: TRBD1; J: TRBJ1-5; CDR3: CSASWGQSNQPQHF; DNA: TGCAGTGCTAGTTGGGGACAGAGCAATCAGCCCCAGCATTTT
V: TRBV28; size: few; length: 15; D: TRBD2; J: TRBJ2-7; CDR3: CASSFGLAGTYEQYF; DNA: TGTGCCAGCAGTTTCGGGCTAGCGGGTACCTACGAGCAGTACTTC
V: TRBV3-1/TRBV3-2; size: -; length: 16; D: TRBD1; J: TRBJ2-1; CDR3: CASSQVSSGTANEQFF; DNA: TGTGCCAGCAGCCAAGTTTCTTCCGGGACAGCCAATGAGCAGTTCTTC
V: TRBV5-4; size: -; length: 15; D: TRBD2; J: TRBJ2-1; CDR3: CASSVKRGAYNEQFF; DNA: TGTGCCAGCAGCGTAAAGCGGGGGGCCTACAATGAGCAGTTCTTC
V: TRBV7-9; size: -; length: 16; D: TRBD1; J: TRBJ2-1; CDR3: CASSSGQGAPYNEQFF; DNA: TGTGCCAGCAGCTCGGGACAGGGGGCACCCTACAATGAGCAGTTCTTC
V: TRBV9; size: -; length: 15; D: TRBD1; J: TRBJ2-2; CDR3: CASSPGTGRTGELFF; DNA: TGTGCCAGCAGCCCCGGGACAGGGAGGACCGGGGAGCTGTTTTTT
V: TRBV7-3; size: -; length: 17; D: TRBD1; J: TRBJ1-2; CDR3: CASSSPRGQGPNYGYTF; DNA: TGTGCCAGCAGCTCCCCCCGGGGACAGGGACCTAACTATGGCTACACCTTC
V: TRBV6-2/TRBV6-3; size: -; length: 16; D: -; J: TRBJ1-4; CDR3: CASSTGISWTNEKLFF; DNA: TGTGCCAGCAGTACAGGGATTTCGTGGACTAATGAAAAACTGTTTTTT
V: TRBV11-3; size: -; length: 15; D: TRBD2; J: TRBJ2-1; CDR3: CASSPGLADYNEQFF; DNA: TGTGCCAGCAGCCCTGGACTAGCGGACTACAATGAGCAGTTCTTC
V: TRBV9; size: -; length: 16; D: -; J: TRBJ1-1; CDR3: CASSVVGGNTRAEAFF; DNA: TGTGCCAGCAGCGTAGTGGGAGGAAATACTCGCGCTGAAGCTTTCTTT
V: TRBV27; size: few; length: 14; D: TRBD1; J: TRBJ2-3; CDR3: CASSDRGGADTQYF; DNA: TGTGCCAGCAGTGACAGGGGCGGAGCAGATACGCAGTATTTT
V: TRBV12-5; size: -; length: 15; D: -; J: TRBJ2-3; CDR3: CASALGGGSTDTQYF; DNA: TGTGCAAGTGCCCTCGGGGGTGGTAGCACAGATACGCAGTATTTT
V: TRBV5-1; size: -; length: 14; D: -; J: TRBJ1-1; CDR3: CASSLGQMNTEAFF; DNA: TGCGCCAGCAGCTTGGGGCAGATGAACACTGAAGCTTTCTTT
V: TRBV7-9; size: -; length: 13; D: TRBD1; J: TRBJ1-5; CDR3: CASSLTGQGGLHF; DNA: TGTGCCAGCAGCTTAACGGGACAGGGGGGACTGCATTTT
V: TRBV18; size: -; length: 14; D: -; J: TRBJ2-7; CDR3: CASSPPSGNYEQYF; DNA: TGTGCCAGCTCACCACCGAGCGGAAACTACGAGCAGTACTTC
V: TRBV2; size: -; length: 15; D: TRBD1; J: TRBJ1-6; CDR3: CASRARQGSDSPLHF; DNA: TGTGCCAGCAGGGCCAGACAGGGTTCGGATTCACCCCTCCACTTT
V: TRBV14; size: once; length: 15; D: TRBD1; J: TRBJ2-7; CDR3: CASRLTGAAGYEQYF; DNA: TGTGCCAGCAGGTTAACAGGGGCGGCCGGTTACGAGCAGTACTTC
V: TRBV5-6; size: -; length: 14; D: -; J: TRBJ2-7; CDR3: CASNNRQPAYEQYF; DNA: TGTGCCAGCAACAACAGACAGCCCGCCTACGAGCAGTACTTC
V: TRBV11-2; size: once; length: 13; D: -; J: TRBJ1-4; CDR3: CASSLDWGEKLFF; DNA: TGTGCCAGCAGCTTAGATTGGGGCGAAAAACTGTTTTTT
V: TRBV15; size: -; length: 17; D: TRBD1; J: TRBJ2-1; CDR3: CATSREVQGANYNEQFF; DNA: TGTGCCACCAGCAGAGAAGTACAGGGGGCTAACTACAATGAGCAGTTCTTC
V: TRBV11-3; size: -; length: 15; D: -; J: TRBJ2-2; CDR3: CASSLRLDYTGELFF; DNA: TGTGCCAGCAGCTTAAGGCTAGATTACACCGGGGAGCTGTTTTTT
V: TRBV6-5; size: few; length: 14; D: TRBD1; J: TRBJ1-1; CDR3: CASSKDRVRAEAFF; DNA: TGTGCCAGCAGTAAGGACAGGGTTCGCGCTGAAGCTTTCTTT
V: TRBV6-6; size: -; length: 16; D: TRBD2; J: TRBJ2-1; CDR3: CASSSPLAGVDRKQFF; DNA: TGTGCCAGCAGCTCCCCACTAGCGGGAGTGGATCGGAAGCAGTTCTTC